Sequencing of this T cell receptor beta chain was carried out in a study of T cell responses to AZD1222 COVID-19 vaccine. The CDR3 has 14 amino acids. Germline V gene sequence: CDR1 SGHRS, CDR2 YFSETQ. Trimming took 5 bases from V and 3 from J; bases not matched to a gene: 7. The data were produced by immunoSEQ multiplex PCR, yet TCRdb's version contains in-frame clones alone and is incomplete. Of under 140,000 clones listed, 88% are singletons. V gene TRBV5-1 combines with J gene TRBJ2-7, with TRBD1 matching over 8 bases. The clonotype originates from an adult in good health. The sequencing here drew on peripheral blood, taken on day 0 of AZD1222 vaccination. The CDR3 spells CASRPGQEIYEQYF. Written as DNA, the CDR3 is TGCGCCAGCAGGCCGGGACAGGAGATCTACGAGCAGTACTTC.